The rows below give T cell receptor beta chains drawn from one sample of a study of tumor-infiltrating lymphocytes in localized non-small cell lung cancer. Assay used: immunoSEQ multiplex PCR; TCRdb lists only in-frame clones, some missing. The sample has roughly 7,400 clones, under 75% seen once. Sequencing input: uninvolved lung tissue not adjacent to the tumor. All receptors come from a human donor with non-small cell lung cancer. Both conserved end residues are part of each CDR3. The order of the fields is V gene, D gene, clone size, J gene, CDR3 DNA, CDR3 protein. D genes are given only for firm matches. The size field is filled for only some rows; it gives once, few, many or a size class.

V: TRBV30
D: -
size: -
J: TRBJ2-5
DNA: TGTGCCATACACCACAAGACAAACCTACAAGAGACCCAGTACTTC
CDR3: CAIHHKTNLQETQYF

V: TRBV29-1
D: TRBD1
size: -
J: TRBJ1-1
DNA: TGCAGCGTAGGACAGGGCTTACCGGGGGATGAAGCTTTCTTT
CDR3: CSVGQGLPGDEAFF

V: TRBV29-1
D: TRBD1
size: few
J: TRBJ1-1
DNA: TGCAGCGTTCCCAGGGGGCTTGAGGGAGGCACTGAAGCTTTCTTT
CDR3: CSVPRGLEGGTEAFF

V: TRBV2
D: -
size: few
J: TRBJ1-2
DNA: TGTGCCAGCAGTGCTATTGGCAGGATAGGTTATGGCTACACCTTC
CDR3: CASSAIGRIGYGYTF

V: TRBV5-1
D: -
size: -
J: TRBJ2-1
DNA: TGCGCCAGCAGCTTGGGTGCGGGGTTCTACAATGAGCAGTTCTTC
CDR3: CASSLGAGFYNEQFF

V: TRBV19
D: TRBD1
size: -
J: TRBJ1-4
DNA: TGTGCCAGTAGTGACCGGGACAGCTCTAATGAAAAACTGTTTTTT
CDR3: CASSDRDSSNEKLFF

V: TRBV19
D: TRBD1
size: -
J: TRBJ2-3
DNA: TGTGCCAGTAGTACGACCGGGACAGTTATTGATAATACGCAGTATTTT
CDR3: CASSTTGTVIDNTQYF

V: TRBV5-1
D: TRBD2
size: few
J: TRBJ2-3
DNA: TGCGCCAGCAAAGGGACTAGCGGGGGCCCTAGCACAGATACGCAGTATTTT
CDR3: CASKGTSGGPSTDTQYF

V: TRBV25-1
D: -
size: once
J: TRBJ1-6
DNA: TGTGCCAGCAGTTACCGAGCTATGGATTCACCCCTCCACTTT
CDR3: CASSYRAMDSPLHF

V: TRBV4-1
D: -
size: -
J: TRBJ1-1
DNA: TGCGCCAGCAGCCAAGGCGATATGCGTGAAGCTTTCTTT
CDR3: CASSQGDMREAFF

V: TRBV19
D: TRBD2
size: -
J: TRBJ2-3
DNA: TGTGCCAGTAGTATAGGACTAGCGGAGCTCACAGATACGCAGTATTTT
CDR3: CASSIGLAELTDTQYF

V: TRBV5-1
D: -
size: -
J: TRBJ2-5
DNA: TGCGCCAGCAGCTTGGCCACGTCAACCCAAGAGACCCAGTACTTC
CDR3: CASSLATSTQETQYF